This section outlines one TCR beta chain sequence together with its context. After 5'RACE with constant-segment primers, TCR alpha and TCR beta cDNA libraries carrying sample barcodes and UMIs were obtained. A single record per CDR3 protein comes from TCRdb applying MiXCR to the 5' RACE reads. This sample carries tens of thousands of distinct CDR3 sequences, 25% to 30% of them seen once, and the ten largest clones take roughly 43%. The source of the sample is a study of T-cell memory formation after mild COVID-19. This CDR3 is 15 amino acids long. Per the germline V gene, CDR1 is MGHRA and CDR2 is YSYEKL. V lost 0 bases and J lost 9, with 15 bases in between.

The sample taken for sequencing was PBMCs or a T cell subset sorted from them (not recorded which). This chain joins TRBV4-1 and TRBJ1-5; D is undetermined. This TCR derives from a man younger than 35 who had mild COVID-19 (a few samples of this study predate the infection). Cell type and time point are not known. This chain's CDR3 is CASSQDVLGLGPQHF. The CDR3 DNA sequence: TGCGCCAGCAGCCAAGATGTTTTAGGCTTGGGGCCCCAGCATTTT.